This passage covers 20 T cell receptor beta chains from one sample sequenced in a study of T-cell reconstitution after alpha-beta-depleted transplantation in children. Unique molecular identifiers were built into the TCRbeta library. MiXCR, applied by TCRdb to the PCR reads, yields one record per CDR3 protein. The sample includes some 450,000 distinct CDR3 sequences, around two fifths of them seen just once. The sequencing used PBMCs, collected before TCRalphabeta/CD19-depleted stem cell transplant. These receptors came from a girl aged 2 to 9 with aplastic anemia, due to receive a stem cell transplant.

This sequence joins TRBV4-1 and TRBJ2-1, with 7 positions matching TRBD2. The CDR3 has 17 residues. From germline, CDR1 is MGHRA and CDR2 YSYEKL. The V and J ends lost 1 base and 2 bases, in that order; junction bases with no gene match: 8. The CDR3 DNA follows: TGCGCCAGCAGCCAAGGACTAGCTGGTAGCCCCTACAATGAGCAGTTCTTC. It encodes CASSQGLAGSPYNEQFF.

This clonotype was observed at least ten times. V is TRBV2 and J is TRBJ2-2, with D possibly matching TRBD1 (6 bases). V gave up 6 bases and J gave up 4 bases, with 18 bases separating them. CDR3 size: 16 residues. Per germline, CDR1 SNHLY and CDR2 FYNNEI. The CDR3 region has the DNA TGTGCCAGCAGGGCCAGAGGGGACACTGGCACCGGGGAGCTGTTTTTT. Its translation is CASRARGDTGTGELFF.

J is TRBJ1-2 and V is TRBV15, with D uncertain. The germline CDR1 and CDR2 sequences are LNHNV and YYDKDF (reference sequence). V lost 0 bases, J lost 4 bases, and 12 bases lay in between. The CDR3 is 15 amino acids. DNA of the CDR3: TGTGCCACCAGCAGAGATGGTCGGGGATCCTATGGCTACACCTTC. Translating gives CATSRDGRGSYGYTF.

This sequence joins TRBV20-1 and TRBJ2-1; no firm D call. V was trimmed by 3 bases and J by 8 bases, leaving 14 bases between them. The CDR3 runs 13 residues. CDR1 is DFQATT and CDR2 is SNEGSKA in the germline V gene (reference sequence). CDR3 DNA: TGCAGTGCTAGTCGAGGACGCGAAGATGAGCAGTTCTTC. Translating it yields CSASRGREDEQFF.

The rearrangement joins TRBV6-1 to TRBJ2-7; 7 bases are a match to TRBD2. V dropped 6 bases and J dropped 5; count of bases not matched to a gene: 10. The CDR3 runs 14 residues. Germline V gives CDR1 MNHNS, CDR2 SASEGT. The CDR3 nucleotides read TGTGCCAGCAGGGAGGCGGGAGAAGGGAACGAGCAGTACTTC. Translation gives CASREAGEGNEQYF.

This chain links TRBV5-5 with TRBJ2-2, with D possibly TRBD2 on 6 matching bases. Trimming shortened V by 0 bases and J by 6 bases, and 15 bases separated the two germline ends. The CDR3 spans 16 residues. CDR1 SGHKS and CDR2 YYEKEE come from the germline V gene (reference sequence). The chain's CDR3 is CASSLGLVGGSGELFF. The CDR3 DNA follows: TGTGCCAGCAGCTTGGGTTTAGTCGGGGGATCCGGGGAGCTGTTTTTT.

The DNA for the CDR3 is TGTGCCAGCAGTTATGGGCGGGAGAGTAATGAGCAGTTCTTC. Translated, it gives CASSYGRESNEQFF. This chain joins TRBV6-5 and TRBJ2-1; 7 bases map to TRBD2. The length of the CDR3 is 14 residues. Germline CDR1 reads MNHEY; CDR2 reads SVGAGI. V lost 3 bases to trimming and J lost 7 bases; unmatched junction nucleotides: 6.

The gene calls are TRBV29-1 and TRBJ1-2; the match to TRBD1 covers 7 bases. The trim removed 0 bases at V and 12 bases at J, leaving 13 bases unmatched. The CDR3 has 14 amino acids. Germline assignment: CDR1 SQVTM and CDR2 ANQGSEA. CDR3 loop: CSVEDLRQGKRDTF. In DNA, the CDR3 is TGCAGCGTTGAAGACCTCCGACAGGGAAAGAGGGACACCTTC. Based on the CDR3 plus reference TRBV29-1 and TRBJ1-2, the full variable domain is SAVISQKPSRDICQRGTSLTIQCQVDSQVTMMFWYRQQPGQSLTLIATANQGSEATYESGFVIDKFPISRPNLTFSTLTVSNMSPEDSSIYLCSVEDLRQGKRDTFGSGTRLTVV.

Details on this clonotype: Likely a read error: the CDR3 ends without its conserved phenylalanine or tryptophan. The chain is built from TRBV28 and TRBJ2-5, with D possibly being TRBD2 (7 bases). The CDR3 is made up of 15 amino acids. The germline V gene encodes CDR1 MDHEN and CDR2 SYDVKM. The ends were cut back, 7 bases at V and 5 bases at J, with 20 bases in the middle. CDR3 amino acids: CASTITAGAAETQYS. The CDR3 nucleotides read TGTGCCAGCACCATAACGGCGGGGGCGGCGGAGACCCAGTACTCC.

The V gene is TRBV20-1, the J gene TRBJ2-2, with 12 bases fitting TRBD2. The ends lost 3 bases at V and 0 bases at J; junction bases unmatched: 5. The CDR3 is 17 amino acids. Germline V CDR1 and CDR2: DFQATT, SNEGSKA (reference sequence). The CDR3 here is CSASRLAGESNTGELFF. CDR3 nucleotide sequence: TGCAGTGCTAGCCGACTAGCGGGAGAGTCGAACACCGGGGAGCTGTTTTTT.

The V gene is TRBV20-1, the J gene TRBJ2-7; D is unclear. In germline, CDR1 is DFQATT, CDR2 SNEGSKA (reference sequence). The V end was cut by 3 bases, the J end by 0 bases, with 18 bases between. CDR3 length: 16 residues. CDR3 sequence reads: CSARFPESESSYEQYF. The CDR3, as DNA: TGCAGTGCTAGGTTCCCGGAGAGCGAGAGCTCCTACGAGCAGTACTTC.

The CDR3 sequence is CSATPAQSYEQYF. In DNA, the CDR3 is TGCAGTGCTACCCCGGCGCAAAGCTACGAGCAGTACTTC. J is TRBJ2-7 and V is TRBV20-1; D unclear. This CDR3 spans 13 amino acids. Germline assignment: CDR1 DFQATT and CDR2 SNEGSKA (reference sequence). Trimming took off 4 bases at V and 3 bases at J, with 13 bases between the two ends.

A word on this clonotype: A read error may account for a junction end that differs from germline. The chain couples TRBV9 to TRBJ1-6; unclear D gene. Germline-derived CDR1 and CDR2 are SGDLS and YYNGEE. The CDR3 contains 13 residues. Here the CDR3 reads CASSVGPYSTLHF. CDR3 sequence (DNA): TGTGCCAGCAGCGTAGGACCCTATTCAACCCTCCACTTT.

The CDR3 here is CASSPHDRKVAGEAETQYF. DNA of the CDR3: TGTGCCAGCAGTCCCCACGACCGTAAGGTAGCGGGAGAGGCAGAGACCCAGTACTTC. The V and J genes are TRBV27 and TRBJ2-5, with 9 bases fitting TRBD2. Unmatched junction bases numbered 20, after V lost 5 bases and J lost 4 bases. The CDR3 runs to 19 residues. Per germline, CDR1 MNHEY and CDR2 SMNVEV (reference sequence).

In the case of this clonotype: Given the absence of the conserved phenylalanine or tryptophan at the CDR3 end, a read error is likely. The chain combines TRBV5-5 with TRBJ2-3, with 10 bases identical to TRBD2. CDR3 length equals 16 residues. V shed 2 bases, J shed 3 bases, and the junction held 6 bases outside the gene matches. Germline-derived CDR1 and CDR2 are SGHKS and YYEKEE (reference sequence). CDR3 coding DNA: TGTGCCAGCAGCTTATTCACTAGCGGGGCGACAGATACGCAGTATTAT. Encoded protein: CASSLFTSGATDTQYY.

Many counts were recorded for this clonotype. The genes are TRBV4-2 and TRBJ2-7; TRBD2 might be the D (6 bases). Deletions cut 0 bases from V and 0 bases from J, with 12 bases between. The CDR3 sequence is 16 residues long. Germline lookup yields CDR1 LGHNA and CDR2 YNFKEQ. The CDR3 nucleotides are TGTGCCAGCAGCCAAGATCTGGGGGGAGACTCCTACGAGCAGTACTTC. This translates into CASSQDLGGDSYEQYF.

A few counts support this clonotype. The chain is built from TRBV19 and TRBJ2-1; D unresolved. The V end lost 4 bases, the J end lost 5 bases, and 12 bases lay between the germline ends. CDR1 LNHDA and CDR2 SQIVND come from the germline V gene (reference sequence). The CDR3 totals 14 residues. The CDR3 is CASSTGPANNEQFF. The CDR3 nucleotides are TGTGCCAGTAGTACAGGACCGGCAAACAATGAGCAGTTCTTC.

Points on this clonotype: This may arise from a read error, as a much more abundant clone is one base away. Here the CDR3 omits its conserved ending phenylalanine or tryptophan, so a read error is the likely source. J is TRBJ1-4 and V is TRBV4-1; D is possibly TRBD1 (6 bases). There are 15 residues in the CDR3. The V end lost 5 bases, the J end lost 4 bases, and 14 bases lay between the germline ends. Germline loops: CDR1 MGHRA, CDR2 YSYEKL. The DNA for the CDR3 is TGCGCCAGCAGCGACGGACAGTTACTTAATGAAAAACTGTTTTCT. Amino acids: CASSDGQLLNEKLFS.

This clonotype was seen ten or more times. The V gene is TRBV6-5, the J gene TRBJ2-7, with D perhaps given as TRBD1 or TRBD2 (6 bases each). Germline lookup yields CDR1 MNHEY and CDR2 SVGAGI. The CDR3 runs to 15 residues. The V and J ends lost 2 bases and 5 bases respectively, with 16 bases between them. The CDR3 DNA is TGTGCCAGCAGTTACACCAGAGGGGGGACGGACGAGCAGTACTTC. This translates into CASSYTRGGTDEQYF.

This chain uses TRBV5-1 with TRBJ2-1; 10 bases align to TRBD2. Losses at the gene ends were 0 bases for V and 8 bases for J; bases not matched to a gene: 5. Germline CDR1 reads SGHRS; CDR2 reads YFSETQ. The CDR3 totals 15 residues. CDR3: CASSLVASGSHEQFF. As DNA, the CDR3 is TGCGCCAGCAGCTTGGTGGCTAGCGGGAGCCATGAGCAGTTCTTC. Filled out from reference TRBV5-1 and TRBJ2-1, the complete variable domain reads KAGVTQTPRYLIKTRGQQVTLSCSPISGHRSVSWYQQTPGQGLQFLFEYFSETQRNKGNFPGRFSGRQFSNSRSEMNVSTLELGDSALYLCASSLVASGSHEQFFGPGTRLTVL.